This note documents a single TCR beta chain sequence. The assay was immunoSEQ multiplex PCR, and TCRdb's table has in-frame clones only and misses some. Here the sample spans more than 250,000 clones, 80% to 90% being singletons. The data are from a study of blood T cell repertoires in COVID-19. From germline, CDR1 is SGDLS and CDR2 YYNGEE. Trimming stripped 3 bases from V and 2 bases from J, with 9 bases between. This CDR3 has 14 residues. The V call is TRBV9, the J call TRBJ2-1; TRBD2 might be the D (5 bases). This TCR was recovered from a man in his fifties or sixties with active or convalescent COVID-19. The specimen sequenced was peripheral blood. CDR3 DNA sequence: TGTGCCAGCAGCGCCCGAGGGACCTACAATGAGCAGTTCTTC. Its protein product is CASSARGTYNEQFF.